Shown below are 15 T cell receptor beta chains from a single sample sequenced in a study of blood T cell repertoires in COVID-19. Sequencing used immunoSEQ multiplex PCR; TCRdb keeps in-frame clones, though not all of them. The sample has approximately 190,000 clones, about 80% seen once; the top ten hold around 7%. Sequencing input: PBMCs or T cells enriched from blood (not recorded which). All receptors derive from a man aged 40-49 years who had recovered from COVID-19.

The rearrangement uses TRBV3-1 (or the pseudogene TRBV3-2) and TRBJ2-3; the match to TRBD2 covers 7 bases. This CDR3 comprises 17 residues. Trimming removed 1 base from V and 2 bases from J; junction bases left unmatched: 9. The germline V gene has CDR1 LGHDT and CDR2 YNNKEL (reference sequence). This chain's CDR3 is CASSQVSQRGYTDTQYF. CDR3 nucleotides: TGTGCCAGCAGCCAAGTCTCCCAGCGGGGTTACACAGATACGCAGTATTTT.

The V call is TRBV9, the J call TRBJ1-1; D is uncertain. This CDR3 contains 15 residues. Germline assignment: CDR1 SGDLS and CDR2 YYNGEE. Deletions cut 4 bases from V and 0 bases from J, with 13 bases between. CDR3 sequence reads: CASSPRFQLNTEAFF. CDR3 DNA sequence: TGTGCCAGCAGCCCGCGATTCCAATTGAACACTGAAGCTTTCTTT.

This clone was observed a single time. The V call is TRBV29-1, the J call TRBJ1-4; the match to TRBD1 covers 7 bases. CDR1 and CDR2 (germline): SQVTM, ANQGSEA. Losses at the gene ends were 6 bases for V and 4 bases for J; bases not matched to a gene: 11. The CDR3 sequence is 15 residues long. CDR3: CSVMTGLVNNEKLFF. The DNA for the CDR3 is TGCAGCGTAATGACAGGGTTGGTTAATAATGAAAAACTGTTTTTT.

This chain joins TRBV19 and TRBJ1-1, with 9 bases matching TRBD1. Per the germline V gene, CDR1 is LNHDA and CDR2 is SQIVND (reference sequence). V gave up 10 bases and J gave up 5 bases; unmatched junction bases: 11. CDR3 length: 14 residues. CDR3 amino acids: CATRGQGPGTEAFF. CDR3 bases: TGTGCCACTAGAGGACAGGGGCCGGGGACTGAAGCTTTCTTT.

This sequence joins TRBV5-1 and TRBJ2-1, with TRBD2 matching over 10 bases. The V segment lost 4 bases and the J segment 6 bases; nucleotides outside the gene matches: 7. CDR1 and CDR2 from the germline V gene are SGHRS and YFSETQ. CDR3 size: 15 residues. CDR3 region: CASSQSGGEFNEQFF. The DNA for the CDR3 is TGCGCCAGCAGCCAGAGCGGGGGGGAGTTCAATGAGCAGTTCTTC.

The V and J genes are TRBV3-1 (or the pseudogene TRBV3-2) and TRBJ1-1; no reliable D call. From germline, CDR1 is LGHDT and CDR2 YNNKEL (reference sequence). This CDR3 is 12 amino acids long. V lost 6 bases to trimming and J lost 0 bases, with 5 bases between them. The CDR3 sequence: CASSYMNTEAFF. The CDR3 nucleotides read TGTGCCAGCAGTTACATGAACACTGAAGCTTTCTTT.

The chain uses TRBV6-5 and TRBJ1-4; 8 nucleotides agree with TRBD1. The CDR3 spans 14 residues. V trimming: 10 bases; J trimming: 7 bases; junction bases outside the gene matches: 11. From germline, CDR1 is MNHEY and CDR2 SVGAGI. CDR3 region: CATAAGGVGEKLFF. CDR3 bases: TGTGCCACCGCGGCAGGGGGCGTGGGTGAAAAACTGTTTTTT.

The chain links TRBV10-3 to TRBJ1-2; 9 positions agree with TRBD1. The V and J ends lost 5 bases and 4 bases, in that order; junction bases with no gene match: 8. CDR3 length: 15 residues. In germline, CDR1 is ENHRY, CDR2 SYGVKD. The CDR3 DNA sequence: TGTGCCATCAGTCCCGGGACAGGGACGGGCTATGGCTACACCTTC. It specifies CAISPGTGTGYGYTF.

This clone was seen only a few times. The chain has TRBV5-1 and TRBJ2-2; a weak D match, TRBD2 (6 bases). The V gene's germline CDR1 is SGHRS and CDR2 YFSETQ. The V gene lost 5 bases and the J gene lost 2 bases, with 13 bases spanning the gap. The CDR3 is made up of 15 amino acids. The chain's CDR3 is CASREGRRNTGELFF. The CDR3 DNA is TGCGCCAGCAGGGAGGGAAGGCGAAACACCGGGGAGCTGTTTTTT.

The V call is TRBV6-2 or TRBV6-3, the J call TRBJ1-6; a weak D match, TRBD1 (5 bases). The V end lost 2 bases, the J end lost 10 bases, and 12 bases lay between the germline ends. Germline V gives CDR1 MNHEY, CDR2 SVGEGT. The length of the CDR3 is 14 residues. The CDR3 loop is CASSYTGLRSPLHF. CDR3 nucleotide sequence: TGTGCCAGCAGTTACACAGGTTTGAGGTCACCCCTCCACTTT.

V usage is TRBV2 and J usage is TRBJ1-4; a possible D gene is TRBD1 (6 bases). The ends were cut back, 4 bases at V and 12 bases at J, with 24 bases in the middle. Germline V CDR1 and CDR2: SNHLY, FYNNEI. CDR3 size: 16 residues. This CDR3 reads CASSGELTGSSNQLFF. For the CDR3, the DNA is TGTGCCAGCAGTGGTGAACTTACAGGGTCTAGTAATCAACTGTTTTTT.

The chain links TRBV9 to TRBJ1-2; TRBD1 aligns across 9 bases. The CDR3 loop spans 13 amino acids. V trimming: 6 bases; J trimming: 4 bases; junction bases outside the gene matches: 4. Germline CDR1 is SGDLS and CDR2 is YYNGEE. The CDR3 sequence: CASKRQGGYGYTF. DNA of the CDR3: TGTGCCAGCAAGAGACAGGGGGGCTATGGCTACACCTTC.

The chain combines TRBV3-1 (or the pseudogene TRBV3-2) with TRBJ1-2; no definite D call. The CDR3 loop spans 15 amino acids. Germline V lookup: CDR1 LGHDT, CDR2 YNNKEL (reference sequence). With 4 bases removed from V and 6 bases from J, the gap between germline ends came to 18 bases. In DNA, the CDR3 is TGTGCCAGCAGCCCCGTAGAATCCGCATACGATGGCTACACCTTC. Translation gives CASSPVESAYDGYTF.

The V call is TRBV6-5, the J call TRBJ2-1; D is perhaps TRBD1 (6 bases). The CDR3 sequence is 15 residues long. CDR1 and CDR2 (germline): MNHEY, SVGAGI. Trimming removed 2 bases at V and 0 bases at J, with 8 bases between. CDR3 coding DNA: TGTGCCAGCAGTTACGGGGGCAACTCCTACAATGAGCAGTTCTTC. Protein product: CASSYGGNSYNEQFF.

This sequence joins TRBV2 and TRBJ2-3; TRBD1 aligns across 8 bases. With V trimmed by 5 bases and J by 9 bases, 10 bases remained unmatched. The germline V gene encodes CDR1 SNHLY and CDR2 FYNNEI. This CDR3 spans 14 amino acids. As DNA, the CDR3 is TGTGCCAGCAGTCTCCGGGACAGGAGAGGAACGCAGTATTTT. Translation gives CASSLRDRRGTQYF.